This record covers a single TCR beta chain. The antigen remains unidentified. The sample comes from a study of Ad26.COV2.S vaccination and SARS-CoV-2 variants. At the level of the study: Donor got 5x10^10 or 1x10^11 viral particles of Ad26.COV2.S. Study-wide results and limits: Possible underestimation of total T cell responses by the TCR breadth and depth analyses was noted. Spike-specific TCR breadth was greater in vaccine than placebo recipients.

Stated treatment: approximately 18 received Ad26.COV2.S at low or high dose, single or two shots; about 5 received placebo; per-sample allocation not given. The investigators took samples on day 63 after the first vaccine or placebo injection. An Ad26 vector was used to express Wuhan-strain SARS-CoV-2 spike as the vaccine. Libraries were prepared by immunoSEQ multiplex PCR; TCRdb keeps only in-frame clonotypes and omits some of them. The sample consists of 300,000 to 400,000 clones, roughly 88% of them appearing once. Germline V CDR1 and CDR2: MNHEY, SVGEGT. The CDR3 runs to 17 residues. V lost 1 base and J lost 6; bases outside the gene matches: 10.

The sequences come from peripheral blood, collected in a trial of Ad26.COV2.S vaccine versus placebo. The chain combines TRBV6-2 or TRBV6-3 with TRBJ2-4; 9 nucleotides match TRBD1. The sequence was obtained from a person between 18 and 60 years old who received the Ad26.COV2.S COVID-19 vaccine or a placebo. The CDR3 coding sequence is TGTGCCAGCAGTTACTTAAACAGGGGGCAGGTTGCAAACATTCAGTACTTC. Protein: CASSYLNRGQVANIQYF.